These 8 T cell receptor beta chains came from one sample sequenced in a study of PD-L1 blockade in urothelial cancer. The data were produced by immunoSEQ multiplex PCR, yet TCRdb's version contains in-frame clones alone and is incomplete. The data contain some 42,000 clones, more than 65% of them seen just once; the ten biggest clones take up roughly 2.7%. Sequencing was performed on PBMCs, taken around atezolizumab (anti-PD-L1) treatment. Receptors originate from a man in his 70s with urothelial cancer.

V is TRBV18 and J is TRBJ2-5; the match to TRBD2 covers 13 bases. J gave up 5 bases and V 5 bases, and 5 bases lay outside the gene matches. This CDR3 contains 15 residues. Germline values: CDR1 KGHSH, CDR2 LQKENI. CDR3 loop: CASSRLAGGTETQYF. In nucleotides, the CDR3 is TGTGCCAGCTCAAGACTAGCGGGAGGCACGGAGACCCAGTACTTC.

V and J are TRBV4-3 and TRBJ2-3; 8 bases are a match to TRBD2. CDR3 length: 17 residues. The J segment lost 4 bases and the V segment lost 0 bases, leaving 9 bases of the junction unmatched. The germline gives CDR1 LGHNA, CDR2 YSLEER. The DNA for the CDR3 is TGCGCCAGCAGCCAAGATGCCGGGACTAGTGAGGCAGATACGCAGTATTTT. Translation gives CASSQDAGTSEADTQYF.

The chain links TRBV4-2 to TRBJ2-7, with D possibly TRBD1 on 5 matching bases. This CDR3 spans 12 amino acids. The germline gives CDR1 LGHNA, CDR2 YNFKEQ. V lost 4 bases and J lost 7, with 11 bases in between. The CDR3 sequence: CASSLRKGEQYF. CDR3 coding DNA: TGTGCCAGCAGCCTTCGAAAGGGGGAGCAGTACTTC.

The rearrangement joins TRBV19 to TRBJ2-3; TRBD2 agrees at 14 bases. Trimming cost V 1 base and J 4 bases; bases outside gene matches: 7. Germline values: CDR1 LNHDA, CDR2 SQIVND (reference sequence). The CDR3 has 18 amino acids. The CDR3 DNA sequence: TGTGCCAGTAGTATAGCAGGGACTAGCGGGAGCGGGGCAGATACGCAGTATTTT. It yields the protein CASSIAGTSGSGADTQYF.

The CDR3 loop is CSVRQDDGYTF. The DNA for the CDR3 is TGCAGCGTCCGACAGGACGATGGCTACACCTTC. This chain connects TRBV29-1 to TRBJ1-2; a weak D match, TRBD1 (6 bases). CDR1 is SQVTM and CDR2 is ANQGSEA in the germline V gene. This CDR3 has 11 amino acids. The V gene lost 6 bases and the J gene lost 6 bases, with 11 bases spanning the gap.

CDR3 DNA: TGTGCCAGCAGCTGGACTAGCGGAGGCAGCTCCTACGAGCAGTACTTC. It is translated as CASSWTSGGSSYEQYF. The chain carries TRBV7-2 and TRBJ2-7, with TRBD2 matching over 10 bases. Germline V gene sequence: CDR1 SGHTA, CDR2 FQGNSA. The CDR3 contains 16 residues. V trimming: 4 bases; J trimming: 0 bases; junction bases outside the gene matches: 6.

This sequence joins TRBV7-6 and TRBJ2-3, with a possible D match to TRBD1 (6 bases). Between the trimmed V and J ends, which lost 2 bases and 1 base, there was a span of 7 bases. CDR3 length equals 14 residues. Germline CDR1 SGHVS, CDR2 FNYEAQ. CDR3: CASSLKGGTDTQYF. CDR3 nucleotide sequence: TGTGCCAGCAGCTTAAAGGGGGGCACAGATACGCAGTATTTT.

In its sample, this clone was seen once. The chain is built from TRBV10-3 and TRBJ2-7, with a possible D match to TRBD2 (6 bases). V was cut by 2 bases and J by 5 bases, with 13 bases left in between. This CDR3 comprises 14 residues. Germline CDR1 reads ENHRY; CDR2 reads SYGVKD. The chain's CDR3 is CAISEGGLKNEQYF. The CDR3 region has the DNA TGTGCCATCAGTGAGGGGGGACTTAAGAACGAGCAGTACTTC.